The clone carrying this T cell receptor beta chain was seen ten or more times. No antigen is known for it. These data originate in a study of identical twins. Deletions cut 1 base from V and 3 bases from J, with 10 bases between. Looked up from germline, CDR1 is LGHNA and CDR2 is YNFKEQ. The CDR3 consists of 14 residues. General study results and limits: Twins shared out-of-frame alpha sequences with excess low generation probability. Abundant beta clonotypes from cord blood had fewer insertions, unlike memory repertoires, which showed none. Modelling approaches yielded underestimates of out-of-frame TCR alpha sharing between monozygotic twins.

Unique molecular identifiers were present on the cDNA, and a universal primer site came from template switching. Using its own MiXCR run on the 5' RACE reads, TCRdb lists one record per CDR3 protein. The sample comprises roughly 710,000 distinct CDR3 sequences, approximately 6% of which are singletons, and under 2% rests with the top ten. Sequencing used naive T cells sorted from blood. The clonotype comes from a man between 18 and 29 years old in good health. This sequence joins TRBV4-2 and TRBJ2-7; TRBD2 might be the D (5 bases). In DNA, the CDR3 is TGTGCCAGCAGCCAAGGTAGCGTAAACTACGAGCAGTACTTC. Translating gives CASSQGSVNYEQYF.